Below, 14 T cell receptor beta chains from the same sample are listed, as sequenced in a study of cytomegalovirus exposure and HLA in healthy donors. 60 Vbeta and 13 Jbeta primers were used in PCR. Sequencing was performed with immunoSEQ multiplex PCR; in TCRdb, only in-frame clones are kept and a portion is missing. The top ten hold less than 15% of the sample, which has 150,000 or so clones, over 65% seen once. Source material: PBMCs. The receptors come from a man between 35 and 55 years old in good health and CMV-seropositive.

The CDR3 region is CASSLDVGSGNTIYF. The DNA of the CDR3 is TGTGCCAGCAGTCTGGACGTTGGGAGCGGAAACACCATATATTTT. The chain combines TRBV28 with TRBJ1-3, with D unresolved. V was pared by 5 bases and J by 4 bases, with 15 bases between. Germline CDR1 reads MDHEN; CDR2 reads SYDVKM. This CDR3 is built from 15 residues.

In DNA form, the CDR3 reads TGTGCCAGCAGCCGCCCAGGTGGACAGCTCAAAGCTTTCTTT. Translation: CASSRPGGQLKAFF. J is TRBJ1-1 and V is TRBV14, with a tentative D call TRBD1 (6 bases). This CDR3 contains 14 residues. In germline, CDR1 is SGHDN, CDR2 FVKESK. V was clipped by 4 bases and J by 9 bases, with 18 bases between them.

The chain carries TRBV30 and TRBJ1-4; D might be TRBD1 (5 bases). Per germline, CDR1 GTSNPN and CDR2 SVGIG (reference sequence). The V gene lost 2 bases and the J gene lost 5 bases, with 9 bases spanning the gap. This CDR3 has 13 residues. The CDR3 region has the DNA TGTGCCTGGAGTAGACAGCAGAATGAAAAACTGTTTTTT. The encoded protein is CAWSRQQNEKLFF.

This clone is classed as medium-sized. V usage is TRBV5-4 and J usage is TRBJ2-2; TRBD2 matches at 11 bases. Germline assignment: CDR1 SGHNT and CDR2 YYREEE (reference sequence). The CDR3 consists of 18 residues. Losses at the gene ends were 4 bases for V and 4 bases for J; bases not matched to a gene: 12. The CDR3 sequence is CASSLYPGLADLTGELFF. The CDR3 bases are TGTGCCAGCAGCCTCTACCCGGGACTAGCGGACCTCACCGGGGAGCTGTTTTTT.

The J gene is TRBJ1-5, the V gene TRBV10-2; no clear D gene. V was trimmed by 2 bases and J by 0 bases, leaving 11 bases between them. CDR1 is WSHSY, CDR2 SAAADI, per germline. The CDR3 extends over 16 amino acids. The CDR3 DNA is TGCGCCAGCAGTGAGGGGATCGGGATTAGCAATCAGCCCCAGCATTTT. Translation gives CASSEGIGISNQPQHF.

V gene TRBV5-4 combines with J gene TRBJ2-6, with D perhaps TRBD1 (5 bases). V shed 0 bases and J shed 3 bases, with 10 bases lying between them. Germline values: CDR1 SGHNT, CDR2 YYREEE (reference sequence). The CDR3 has 16 amino acids. The CDR3 nucleotides are TGTGCCAGCAGCTTGGCAGGGTTACGTGGGGCCAACGTCCTGACTTTC. Its protein product is CASSLAGLRGANVLTF. Complete variable domain (other parts from reference TRBV5-4 and TRBJ2-6): ETGVTQSPTHLIKTRGQQVTLRCSSQSGHNTVSWYQQALGQGPQFIFQYYREEENGRGNFPPRFSGLQFPNYSSELNVNALELDDSALYLCASSLAGLRGANVLTFGAGSRLTVL.

The gene calls are TRBV5-1 and TRBJ1-2; 9 bases are a match to TRBD1. This CDR3 spans 14 amino acids. V shed 4 bases, J shed 6 bases, and the junction held 7 bases outside the gene matches. Germline CDR1 reads SGHRS; CDR2 reads YFSETQ. The CDR3 DNA sequence: TGCGCCAGCAGCCCGGGACAGGGATCGAATGGCTACACCTTC. This codes for CASSPGQGSNGYTF.

The chain links TRBV9 to TRBJ1-3; 7 bases agree with TRBD1. This CDR3 is built from 15 residues. V lost 2 bases and J lost 0; bases outside the gene matches: 2. Per the germline V gene, CDR1 is SGDLS and CDR2 is YYNGEE. Here the CDR3 reads CASSVDRVSGNTIYF. As DNA, the CDR3 is TGTGCCAGCAGCGTTGACAGGGTCTCTGGAAACACCATATATTTT. The entire variable domain, with the rest obtained from reference TRBV9 and TRBJ1-3, is as follows: DSGVTQTPKHLITATGQRVTLRCSPRSGDLSVYWYQQSLDQGLQFLIQYYNGEERAKGNILERFSAQQFPDLHSELNLSSLELGDSALYFCASSVDRVSGNTIYFGEGSWLTVV.

The chain carries TRBV11-2 and TRBJ2-3; possible D gene TRBD2, 6 bases. CDR1 and CDR2 (germline): SGHAT, FQNNGV. The V gene lost 7 bases and the J gene lost 0 bases, with 8 bases spanning the gap. The CDR3 consists of 13 residues. This CDR3 is CASTRGSTDTQYF. The CDR3 DNA sequence: TGTGCCAGCACCCGGGGGAGCACAGATACGCAGTATTTT.

The chain uses TRBV5-6 and TRBJ2-7; 8 bases match TRBD2. With 0 bases clipped from V and 3 bases from J, the junction kept 5 bases outside the gene matches. The CDR3 totals 15 residues. The germline CDR1 and CDR2 sequences are SGHDT and YYEEEE. CDR3 bases: TGTGCCAGCAGCTTGGTCCAGCGGGAGAACTACGAGCAGTACTTC. Translating it yields CASSLVQRENYEQYF. Full variable domain (missing parts from reference TRBV5-6 and TRBJ2-7): DAGVTQSPTHLIKTRGQQVTLRCSPKSGHDTVSWYQQALGQGPQFIFQYYEEEERQRGNFPDRFSGHQFPNYSSELNVNALLLGDSALYLCASSLVQRENYEQYFGPGTRLTVT.

This chain uses TRBV28 with TRBJ2-5; the D is unclear. The better agreement between TRBJ2-7 and the DNA end casts doubt on the J call. Germline assignment: CDR1 MDHEN and CDR2 SYDVKM. This CDR3 has 13 amino acids. The CDR3 reads CASNGSPNYEQYF. The CDR3, as DNA: TGTGCCAGCAATGGGTCCCCGAACTACGAGCAGTACTTC.

The chain is built from TRBV7-2 and TRBJ2-3; D is unclear. CDR1 is SGHTA and CDR2 is FQGNSA in the germline V gene. V lost 2 bases, J lost 0 bases, and 6 bases lay in between. The CDR3 has 14 residues. The CDR3 region is CASSLRFSTDTQYF. The CDR3 region has the DNA TGTGCCAGCAGCTTACGTTTTAGCACAGATACGCAGTATTTT.

The rearrangement joins TRBV5-1 to TRBJ1-3; 11 bases are a match to TRBD1. The CDR3 is 16 residues long. CDR1 SGHRS and CDR2 YFSETQ come from the germline V gene. Trimming cost V 1 base and J 2 bases; bases outside gene matches: 2. The CDR3 region has the DNA TGCGCCAGCAGCTTGCAGGGACAGGGGGCTGGAAACACCATATATTTT. It is translated as CASSLQGQGAGNTIYF.

V gene TRBV7-6 combines with J gene TRBJ2-2, with D possibly being TRBD2 (7 bases). Germline loops: CDR1 SGHVS, CDR2 FNYEAQ. The ends were cut back, 6 bases at V and 4 bases at J, with 15 bases in the middle. The CDR3 is 15 amino acids. Written as DNA, the CDR3 is TGTGCCAGCAGTCTAGGGGGGGCGCGCACCGGGGAGCTGTTTTTT. Translated: CASSLGGARTGELFF.